This TCR beta chain emerged from a study of T-cell memory formation after mild COVID-19. At the level of the study: TCR clusters were largely donor specific. The study, taken as a whole, reports: Among clones contracting day 15 to 85, CD4/CD8 was balanced, whereas later expanders leaned CD4+.

On this clonotype itself: No antigen is known for it.

This CDR3 spans 15 amino acids. Germline CDR1 is GTSNPN and CDR2 is SVGIG (reference sequence). With V trimmed by 7 bases and J by 10 bases, 14 bases remained unmatched. UMIs and sample barcodes were carried by the TCR alpha and TCR beta cDNA libraries that 5'RACE produced using constant-segment primers. TCRdb reprocessed the 5' RACE reads via MiXCR and lists one record per CDR3 protein. This sample yields about 200,000 distinct CDR3 sequences, of which approximately 16% are seen a single time; 2.4% belongs to the top ten. The source is an adult woman who had mild COVID-19 (a few samples of this study predate the infection). Cell type and time point are not known. The genes are TRBV30 and TRBJ2-1, with 12 positions matching TRBD2. Source material: PBMCs or a T cell subset sorted from them (not recorded which). The CDR3 sequence: CASNELAGGPGEQFF. DNA of the CDR3: TGTGCCTCCAATGAGCTAGCGGGGGGGCCAGGAGAGCAGTTCTTC.